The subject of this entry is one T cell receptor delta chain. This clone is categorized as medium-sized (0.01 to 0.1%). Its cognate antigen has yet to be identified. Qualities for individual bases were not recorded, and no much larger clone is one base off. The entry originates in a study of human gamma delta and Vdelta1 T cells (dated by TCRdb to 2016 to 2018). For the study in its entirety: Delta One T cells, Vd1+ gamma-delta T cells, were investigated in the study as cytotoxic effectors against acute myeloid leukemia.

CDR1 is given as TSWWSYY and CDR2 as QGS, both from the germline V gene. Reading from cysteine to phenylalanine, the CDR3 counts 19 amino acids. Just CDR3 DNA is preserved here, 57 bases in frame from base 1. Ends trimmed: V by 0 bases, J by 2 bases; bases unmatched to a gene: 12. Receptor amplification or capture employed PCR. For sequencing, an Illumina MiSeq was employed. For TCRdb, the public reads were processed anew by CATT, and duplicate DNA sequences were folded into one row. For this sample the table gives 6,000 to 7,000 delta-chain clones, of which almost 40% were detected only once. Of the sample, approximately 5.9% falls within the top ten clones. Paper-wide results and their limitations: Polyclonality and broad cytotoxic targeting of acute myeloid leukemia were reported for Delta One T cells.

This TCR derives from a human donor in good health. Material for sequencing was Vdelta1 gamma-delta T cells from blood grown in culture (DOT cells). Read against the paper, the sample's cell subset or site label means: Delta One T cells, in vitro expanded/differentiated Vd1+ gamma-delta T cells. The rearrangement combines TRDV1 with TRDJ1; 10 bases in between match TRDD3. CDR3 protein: CALGELSKFGGYETDKLIF. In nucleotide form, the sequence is TGTGCTCTTGGGGAACTATCGAAATTCGGGGGATACGAGACCGATAAACTCATCTTT.